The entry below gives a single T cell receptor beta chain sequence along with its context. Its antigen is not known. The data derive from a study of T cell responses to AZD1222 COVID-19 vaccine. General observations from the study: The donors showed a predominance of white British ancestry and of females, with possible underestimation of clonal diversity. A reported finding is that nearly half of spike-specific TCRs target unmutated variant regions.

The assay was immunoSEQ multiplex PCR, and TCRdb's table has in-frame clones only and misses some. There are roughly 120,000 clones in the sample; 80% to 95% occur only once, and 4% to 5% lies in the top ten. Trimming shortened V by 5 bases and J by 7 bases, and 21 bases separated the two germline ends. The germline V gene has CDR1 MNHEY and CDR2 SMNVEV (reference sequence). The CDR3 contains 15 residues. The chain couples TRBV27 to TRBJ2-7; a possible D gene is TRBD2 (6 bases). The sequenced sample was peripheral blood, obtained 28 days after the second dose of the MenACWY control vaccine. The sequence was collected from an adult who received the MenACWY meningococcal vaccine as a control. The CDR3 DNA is TGTGCCAGCAGTCCCACCGGGACTTCGGGCATGGAGCAGTACGTC. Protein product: CASSPTGTSGMEQYV.